This T cell receptor beta chain is drawn from a study of breast tumors, draining lymph nodes, adjacent tissues. This CDR3 has 15 amino acids. V lost 4 bases and J lost 2, with 14 bases in between. Germline V gene sequence: CDR1 SGHRS, CDR2 YFSETQ. TCRdb analysed the multiplex PCR reads with MiXCR anew, one entry per CDR3 protein. The repertoire has approximately 180,000 distinct CDR3 sequences, 30% to 40% of them found once; the top ten carry 3.8%. This clonotype was observed many times. The lymph nodes were axillary draining lymph nodes from breast cancer patients. This TCR was sampled from a female donor with breast cancer. Some clones in this sample may be carry-over from other donors' samples. The chain recombines TRBV5-1 with TRBJ2-3, with D unclear. Sequencing used axillary lymph node tissue. DNA of the CDR3: TGCGCCAGCAGCCAACGGCCTGGTCACACAGATACGCAGTATTTT. It specifies CASSQRPGHTDTQYF.